These 29 T cell receptor beta chains share one sample of origin, sequenced in a study of T cells after yellow fever vaccination. TCRdb analysed the 5' RACE reads with MiXCR anew, one entry per CDR3 protein. The data contain about 300,000 distinct CDR3 sequences, approximately 10% of them singletons. The specimen comprised CD4+ T cells sorted from PBMCs, sampled 5 days after the yellow fever booster vaccination. These receptors all stem from a man between 18 and 35 years old who received the YFV17D yellow fever vaccine.

Ten or more counts support this clonotype. V gene TRBV5-1 combines with J gene TRBJ1-4, with D possibly being TRBD1 (5 bases). V gave up 5 bases and J gave up 5 bases, with 13 bases separating them. Per the germline V gene, CDR1 is SGHRS and CDR2 is YFSETQ. The CDR3 consists of 14 residues. CDR3 residues: CASREGHGNEKLFF. The CDR3 DNA follows: TGCGCCAGCAGAGAAGGACACGGGAATGAAAAACTGTTTTTT. Variable domain in full (rest from reference TRBV5-1 and TRBJ1-4): KAGVTQTPRYLIKTRGQQVTLSCSPISGHRSVSWYQQTPGQGLQFLFEYFSETQRNKGNFPGRFSGRQFSNSRSEMNVSTLELGDSALYLCASREGHGNEKLFFGSGTQLSVL.

This clonotype has a handful of counts. V usage is TRBV19 and J usage is TRBJ1-5; no firm D call. Germline CDR1 LNHDA, CDR2 SQIVND (reference sequence). Trimming stripped 3 bases from V and 3 bases from J, with 6 bases between. This CDR3 comprises 13 residues. Written as DNA, the CDR3 is TGTGCCAGTAGTATGGGGTTCAATCAGCCCCAGCATTTT. Encoded protein: CASSMGFNQPQHF.

The chain links TRBV5-1 to TRBJ1-1; tentative D call: TRBD1 (6 bases). The germline gives CDR1 SGHRS, CDR2 YFSETQ. The CDR3 length is 15 residues. V dropped 0 bases and J dropped 3 bases, with 12 bases sitting between them. The chain's CDR3 is CASSLEPGEDTEAFF. DNA for the CDR3: TGCGCCAGCAGCTTGGAGCCAGGGGAGGACACTGAAGCTTTCTTT.

The chain couples TRBV12-3 or TRBV12-4 to TRBJ2-7, with D unresolved. The CDR3 consists of 15 residues. Trimming stripped 2 bases from V and 0 bases from J, with 11 bases between. The CDR3, as DNA: TGTGCCAGCAGTTTATCGCTGAGCCGCTCCTACGAGCAGTACTTC. Translation: CASSLSLSRSYEQYF.

This clonotype was observed at least ten times. V usage is TRBV6-2 or TRBV6-3 and J usage is TRBJ2-1, with 9 positions matching TRBD1. Germline trimming cut 6 bases from V and 5 bases from J; bases unmatched to any gene: 14. The CDR3 has 17 residues. Germline CDR1 MNHEY, CDR2 SVGEGT. The CDR3 nucleotides are TGTGCCAGCAGGCCTCGCAGGTACCGGGACAGGGACAATGAGCAGTTCTTC. It codes for CASRPRRYRDRDNEQFF.

The chain carries TRBV9 and TRBJ1-1; 12 nucleotides match TRBD1. This CDR3 is 15 amino acids long. The trim removed 4 bases at V and 7 bases at J, leaving 8 bases unmatched. From germline, CDR1 is SGDLS and CDR2 YYNGEE. The DNA for the CDR3 is TGTGCCAGCAGCAGAGGGACAGGGGGCAAGATTGAAGCTTTCTTT. It codes for CASSRGTGGKIEAFF.

This clonotype has only a few counts. At one end the junction does not follow the germline gene, possibly because of a read error. The chain recombines TRBV7-7 with TRBJ2-5; D perhaps matches TRBD2 (6 bases). Germline CDR1 SSHAT, CDR2 FNYEAQ (reference sequence). This CDR3 contains 13 residues. The CDR3: CASSRAGSETQYF. Written as DNA, the CDR3 is TGTGCTAGCAGCCGGGCGGGGTCAGAGACCCAGTACTTC.

V gene TRBV7-2 combines with J gene TRBJ2-7; 12 bases map to TRBD1. The germline CDR1 and CDR2 sequences are SGHTA and FQGNSA. The CDR3 has 15 amino acids. Trimming at V came to 4 bases and at J to 5 bases, leaving 6 bases not matched to a gene. The CDR3 bases are TGTGCCAGCAGCTCAAGGGACAGGGGGCTCAACGAGCAGTACTTC. Encoded protein: CASSSRDRGLNEQYF.

This clonotype was detected ten times or more. The chain couples TRBV28 to TRBJ2-1; TRBD1 is a possible D gene (6 bases). The CDR3 is 15 residues long. The germline V gene encodes CDR1 MDHEN and CDR2 SYDVKM. Deletions cut 6 bases from V and 0 bases from J, with 12 bases between. The CDR3 DNA sequence: TGTGCCAGCAGGATCCGGGACAACTCCTACAATGAGCAGTTCTTC. Protein: CASRIRDNSYNEQFF.

This clonotype was seen ten or more times. The chain couples TRBV5-1 to TRBJ2-2; D not certain. V shed 0 bases and J shed 3 bases, with 6 bases lying between them. CDR1 and CDR2 (germline): SGHRS, YFSETQ. The length of the CDR3 is 14 residues. This CDR3 is CASSLVPDTGELFF. CDR3 coding DNA: TGCGCCAGCAGCTTGGTCCCAGACACCGGGGAGCTGTTTTTT. Full variable domain (missing parts from reference TRBV5-1 and TRBJ2-2): KAGVTQTPRYLIKTRGQQVTLSCSPISGHRSVSWYQQTPGQGLQFLFEYFSETQRNKGNFPGRFSGRQFSNSRSEMNVSTLELGDSALYLCASSLVPDTGELFFGEGSRLTVL.

This clonotype was counted at least ten times. This chain joins TRBV5-1 and TRBJ1-1; D not resolved. The ends were cut back, 1 base at V and 1 base at J, with 11 bases in the middle. Germline CDR1 SGHRS, CDR2 YFSETQ. This CDR3 contains 15 residues. The CDR3 DNA reads as TGCGCCAGCAGCTTGTCCTTGGCAGAGAACACTGAAGCTTTCTTT. Amino acid sequence: CASSLSLAENTEAFF.

V gene TRBV11-2 combines with J gene TRBJ2-5, with D perhaps being TRBD1 or TRBD2 (6 bases each). CDR3 length: 14 residues. CDR1 SGHAT and CDR2 FQNNGV come from the germline V gene. Trimming left V 3 bases short and J 5 bases short, with 13 bases between. CDR3 in amino acids: CASSFWRGKETQYF. Here the CDR3 DNA reads TGTGCCAGCAGCTTTTGGAGGGGGAAGGAGACCCAGTACTTC.

The genes are TRBV12-3 or TRBV12-4 and TRBJ1-2; D is ambiguous. Trimming shortened V by 8 bases and J by 4 bases, and 23 bases separated the two germline ends. The CDR3 has 16 residues. CDR3 residues: CASSYWPAAGFYGYTF. DNA of the CDR3: TGTGCCAGCTCGTATTGGCCCGCTGCCGGGTTCTATGGCTACACCTTC.

This chain uses TRBV6-2 or TRBV6-3 with TRBJ2-1; D ambiguous. CDR1 is MNHEY and CDR2 is SVGEGT in the germline V gene. The CDR3 is 13 residues long. V was trimmed by 7 bases and J by 4 bases, leaving 11 bases between them. The CDR3 sequence is CASKGSLYNEQFF. CDR3 sequence (DNA): TGTGCCAGCAAAGGCAGCCTTTACAATGAGCAGTTCTTC.

The rearrangement joins TRBV9 to TRBJ2-7; D is perhaps TRBD2 (5 bases). The V gene's germline CDR1 is SGDLS and CDR2 YYNGEE. The V end was cut by 4 bases, the J end by 6 bases, with 14 bases between. This CDR3 comprises 13 residues. The CDR3 nucleotides read TGTGCCAGCAGCTTCATGACTGGAGGCGAGCAGTACTTC. It yields the protein CASSFMTGGEQYF.

This chain uses TRBV6-5 with TRBJ2-5; 9 bases fit TRBD1. The CDR3 is 14 amino acids. Germline lookup yields CDR1 MNHEY and CDR2 SVGAGI. The V segment lost 3 bases and the J segment 3 bases; nucleotides outside the gene matches: 2. CDR3 sequence reads: CASSYGTGKETQYF. CDR3 bases: TGTGCCAGCAGTTATGGGACAGGGAAAGAGACCCAGTACTTC.

This clonotype has a handful of counts. The genes are TRBV9 and TRBJ2-3, with D perhaps matching TRBD2 (6 bases). The germline gives CDR1 SGDLS, CDR2 YYNGEE. V was shortened by 0 bases and J by 0 bases, with 14 bases between the two germline ends. The CDR3 runs 17 residues. The CDR3 here is CASSVGFGGVSTDTQYF. The CDR3 DNA follows: TGTGCCAGCAGCGTAGGTTTCGGCGGGGTAAGCACAGATACGCAGTATTTT.

This clonotype was counted ten times or more. V is TRBV6-5 and J is TRBJ1-5; no reliable D call. Germline CDR1 and CDR2: MNHEY and SVGAGI. CDR3 size: 13 residues. Trimming pared 0 bases from V and 2 bases from J, leaving 2 bases between. CDR3 amino acids: CASSYSRNQPQHF. CDR3 in DNA: TGTGCCAGCAGTTACTCGCGCAATCAGCCCCAGCATTTT.

This clonotype appeared many times. The chain employs TRBV6-5 and TRBJ2-3; a weak D match, TRBD1 (5 bases). Germline lookup yields CDR1 MNHEY and CDR2 SVGAGI. V lost 6 bases to trimming and J lost 0 bases, with 19 bases between them. The CDR3 runs 17 residues. CDR3 nucleotide sequence: TGTGCCAGCAGCCAAATGGGGCTGGCGATTAGCACAGATACGCAGTATTTT. It yields the protein CASSQMGLAISTDTQYF.

The chain couples TRBV7-2 to TRBJ1-5; 8 nucleotides align to TRBD1. The junction had 13 bases not matched to a gene; V was cut back by 4 bases and J by 8 bases. Germline V CDR1 and CDR2: SGHTA, FQGNSA. The CDR3 covers 16 residues. CDR3 bases: TGTGCCAGCAGCTCAAAACCTGACAGGGGAACGGAGCCCCAGCATTTT. It yields the protein CASSSKPDRGTEPQHF.

The rearrangement joins TRBV27 to TRBJ1-5; TRBD1 agrees at 9 bases. This CDR3 region has 14 residues. The junction had 6 bases not matched to a gene; V was cut back by 6 bases and J by 6 bases. Germline loops: CDR1 MNHEY, CDR2 SMNVEV (reference sequence). CDR3 region: CASSEDRGAQPQHF. CDR3 DNA sequence: TGTGCCAGCAGCGAAGACAGGGGGGCTCAGCCCCAGCATTTT.

The chain is built from TRBV20-1 and TRBJ1-2, with 9 bases lining up with TRBD1. V shed 5 bases and J 7 bases; nucleotides not matched to a gene: 14. Germline-derived CDR1 and CDR2 are DFQATT and SNEGSKA (reference sequence). The CDR3 extends over 15 amino acids. CDR3 residues: CSAAPHPTGGSGYTF. CDR3 nucleotides: TGCAGTGCTGCGCCCCATCCGACAGGGGGGAGTGGCTACACCTTC.

This chain uses TRBV20-1 with TRBJ2-5, with unresolved D. The V and J ends lost 3 bases and 5 bases respectively, with 7 bases between them. The CDR3 extends over 11 amino acids. CDR1 and CDR2 from the germline V gene are DFQATT and SNEGSKA (reference sequence). The CDR3 DNA follows: TGCAGTGCTAGTGGTGGGGAGACCCAGTACTTC. The encoded protein is CSASGGETQYF.

The chain combines TRBV6-6 with TRBJ1-2; D unclear. Per the germline V gene, CDR1 is MNHNY and CDR2 is SVGAGI (reference sequence). This CDR3 comprises 14 residues. V was shortened by 6 bases and J by 0 bases, with 11 bases between the two germline ends. The CDR3 bases are TGTGCCAGCAGAATCGGCGCCTCTAACTATGGCTACACCTTC. It yields the protein CASRIGASNYGYTF.

J is TRBJ2-7 and V is TRBV5-5; TRBD1 matches 8 bases. CDR1 is SGHKS, CDR2 YYEKEE, per germline (reference sequence). After removal of 4 bases from V and 9 bases from J, the junction contained 12 bases not matched to a gene. There are 14 residues in the CDR3. The CDR3 loop reads CASSPTGQGQGQYV. The CDR3 DNA is TGTGCCAGCAGCCCAACCGGACAGGGTCAAGGGCAGTACGTC.

There are many counts of this clonotype. The chain combines TRBV28 with TRBJ2-7; either TRBD1 or TRBD2 may supply D (5 bases each). The CDR3 runs to 14 residues. Germline assignment: CDR1 MDHEN and CDR2 SYDVKM. V was trimmed by 2 bases and J by 4 bases, leaving 12 bases between them. CDR3 coding DNA: TGTGCCAGCAGTTTAAGTGGGGGTAGTTACGAGCAGTACGTC. Its protein product is CASSLSGGSYEQYV.

The chain employs TRBV6-5 and TRBJ2-7; D may be TRBD2 (6 bases). The V end lost 8 bases, the J end lost 7 bases, and 21 bases lay between the germline ends. Germline V lookup: CDR1 MNHEY, CDR2 SVGAGI. This CDR3 is 14 amino acids long. CDR3 in amino acids: CASGGVLPPREQYF. CDR3 DNA sequence: TGTGCCAGCGGCGGGGTCCTACCTCCTAGGGAGCAGTACTTC.

This clonotype appeared many times. The V call is TRBV12-5, the J call TRBJ2-1; 8 positions match TRBD1. The CDR3 covers 13 residues. With V trimmed by 7 bases and J by 9 bases, 8 bases remained unmatched. Looked up from germline, CDR1 is LGHNT and CDR2 is FRNRAP. As DNA, the CDR3 is TGTGCTAGTGCCCCGACAGGGGCGGTTGAGCAGTTCTTC. It is translated as CASAPTGAVEQFF.

In this sample, this clonotype turned up a few times. The chain joins TRBV12-3 or TRBV12-4 to TRBJ2-1; D is perhaps TRBD1 (6 bases). The CDR3 extends over 15 amino acids. With 6 bases removed from V and 2 bases from J, the gap between germline ends came to 14 bases. In nucleotides, the CDR3 is TGTGCCAGCAGGCAGGGGACCAGAACCTACAATGAGCAGTTCTTC. It codes for CASRQGTRTYNEQFF.